These 23 T cell receptor beta chains came from one sample sequenced in a study of blood T cell repertoires in COVID-19. Measured with immunoSEQ multiplex PCR; TCRdb has only the in-frame clones, and not every one. The table has about 330,000 clones, approximately 88% seen once. Source material: PBMCs or T cells enriched from blood (not recorded which). The receptors come from a man aged 25 to 40 who had recovered from COVID-19.

This chain uses TRBV5-4 with TRBJ2-7; D may be TRBD1 (6 bases). Between the trimmed V and J ends, which lost 0 bases and 4 bases, there was a span of 8 bases. The CDR3 loop spans 13 amino acids. Germline V gene data show CDR1 as SGHNT and CDR2 as YYREEE (reference sequence). In DNA form, the CDR3 reads TGTGCCAGCAGCTTGGGACAGGATTACGAGCAGTACTTC. Translation gives CASSLGQDYEQYF.

The chain has TRBV29-1 and TRBJ2-2; 9 bases are shared with TRBD2. Trimming at V came to 7 bases and at J to 1 base, leaving 7 bases not matched to a gene. Per the germline V gene, CDR1 is SQVTM and CDR2 is ANQGSEA. The CDR3 spans 15 residues. The CDR3 DNA reads as TGCAGCGGGGTCAGCGGGGGGAGGAACACCGGGGAGCTGTTTTTT. This gives the protein CSGVSGGRNTGELFF.

The rearrangement links TRBV28 to TRBJ1-5; D is undetermined. Trimming took 6 bases from V and 0 from J, leaving 12 bases between them. The germline V gene has CDR1 MDHEN and CDR2 SYDVKM. The CDR3 length is 15 residues. The CDR3 DNA sequence: TGTGCCAGCAGACCCCGCAAGCCTAGCAATCAGCCCCAGCATTTT. This gives the protein CASRPRKPSNQPQHF.

This sequence joins TRBV7-9 and TRBJ1-5; no reliable D call. Between the trimmed V and J ends, which lost 4 bases and 2 bases, there was a span of 3 bases. CDR1 SEHNR and CDR2 FQNEAQ come from the germline V gene (reference sequence). The CDR3 is 12 residues long. The CDR3 protein is CASSSGNQPQHF. CDR3 nucleotide sequence: TGTGCCAGCAGCTCGGGCAATCAGCCCCAGCATTTT.

This clone was recorded a few times. The J gene is TRBJ1-5, the V gene TRBV6-2 or TRBV6-3; 10 positions agree with TRBD1. The CDR3 runs 15 residues. V was pared by 5 bases and J by 6 bases, with 7 bases of the junction left unmatched. Germline V gives CDR1 MNHEY, CDR2 SVGEGT. The CDR3 protein is CASSTGTGDVQPQHF. The CDR3 bases are TGTGCCAGCAGTACCGGGACAGGGGATGTTCAGCCCCAGCATTTT.

This clone showed up just a few times. The rearrangement links TRBV6-1 to TRBJ2-3; TRBD1 aligns across 10 bases. The length of the CDR3 is 17 residues. Trimming removed 0 bases from V and 6 bases from J; junction bases left unmatched: 9. The germline gives CDR1 MNHNS, CDR2 SASEGT. CDR3 region: CASSEAVGDRGGDTQYF. The CDR3 coding sequence is TGTGCCAGCAGTGAAGCGGTTGGGGACAGGGGCGGGGATACGCAGTATTTT.

The J gene is TRBJ2-7, the V gene TRBV4-1, with 8 bases aligning to TRBD2. The germline CDR1 and CDR2 sequences are MGHRA and YSYEKL. The CDR3 loop spans 16 amino acids. Trimming at V came to 1 base and at J to 4 bases, leaving 9 bases not matched to a gene. The CDR3, as DNA: TGCGCCAGCAGCCAAGTTGGGGCGGGGGGACGATACGAGCAGTACTTC. Protein: CASSQVGAGGRYEQYF.

The chain has TRBV19 and TRBJ2-5; the match to TRBD2 covers 13 bases. Germline assignment: CDR1 LNHDA and CDR2 SQIVND (reference sequence). The J segment lost 5 bases and the V segment lost 6 bases, leaving 6 bases of the junction unmatched. The CDR3 has 15 residues. CDR3 sequence (DNA): TGTGCCAGTAGCACTAGCGGGGGGGCTTTCGAGACCCAGTACTTC. Protein: CASSTSGGAFETQYF.

The rearrangement uses TRBV5-1 and TRBJ2-2, with 10 bases that match TRBD1. This CDR3 has 16 amino acids. Germline V gene lookup returns CDR1 SGHRS and CDR2 YFSETQ. The J segment lost 4 bases and the V segment lost 4 bases, leaving 7 bases of the junction unmatched. CDR3 in DNA: TGCGCCAGCAGCGGGGGACAGGGGATCGGCACCGGGGAGCTGTTTTTT. This sequence encodes CASSGGQGIGTGELFF.

V gene TRBV27 combines with J gene TRBJ1-6, with TRBD1 matching 7 bases. Germline assignment: CDR1 MNHEY and CDR2 SMNVEV (reference sequence). The CDR3 has 16 residues. Unmatched junction bases numbered 8, after V lost 6 bases and J lost 3 bases. As DNA, the CDR3 is TGTGCCAGCAGGCGGGACAGAGCCTACTATAATTCACCCCTCCACTTT. Amino acid sequence: CASRRDRAYYNSPLHF.

CDR3 sequence (DNA): TGTGCCAGCTCACCCCTTGGACAAGGTTGGGACACTGAAGCTTTCTTT. Translated, it gives CASSPLGQGWDTEAFF. V usage is TRBV18 and J usage is TRBJ1-1; D is possibly TRBD1 (5 bases). Looked up from germline, CDR1 is KGHSH and CDR2 is LQKENI. There are 16 residues in the CDR3. V was cut by 3 bases and J by 3 bases, with 17 bases left in between.

This clone appeared a single time. The V gene is TRBV11-3, the J gene TRBJ1-1, with D perhaps TRBD1 (6 bases). Germline V gene lookup returns CDR1 SGHNT and CDR2 YENEEA. This CDR3 region has 13 residues. Trimming took off 0 bases at V and 8 bases at J, with 10 bases between the two ends. CDR3 loop: CASSLEGQSEAFF. The CDR3 DNA is TGTGCCAGCAGCTTAGAAGGACAGTCAGAAGCTTTCTTT.

The chain has TRBV11-2 and TRBJ1-3, with 7 positions matching TRBD1. J lost 4 bases, V lost 6 bases, and 15 bases had no gene match. The CDR3 runs 17 residues. Germline V gene data show CDR1 as SGHAT and CDR2 as FQNNGV. The CDR3 here is CASSPRTGFSSGNTIYF. The CDR3 DNA sequence: TGTGCCAGCAGTCCACGGACAGGTTTTTCGTCAGGAAACACCATATATTTT.

V is TRBV4-1 and J is TRBJ2-1; no reliable D call. The length of the CDR3 is 13 residues. Between the trimmed V and J ends, which lost 0 bases and 12 bases, there was a span of 12 bases. Per germline, CDR1 MGHRA and CDR2 YSYEKL. CDR3 sequence reads: CASSQDIAVGQFF. In nucleotides, the CDR3 is TGCGCCAGCAGCCAAGATATTGCGGTTGGGCAGTTCTTC.

V is TRBV7-9 and J is TRBJ1-1, with a tentative D call TRBD1 (5 bases). The CDR3 length is 13 residues. V was shortened by 4 bases and J by 3 bases, with 9 bases between the two germline ends. The germline CDR1 and CDR2 sequences are SEHNR and FQNEAQ (reference sequence). The CDR3 protein is CASSSGRDTEAFF. CDR3 nucleotides: TGTGCCAGCAGCTCGGGCAGGGACACTGAAGCTTTCTTT.

The genes are TRBV3-1 (or the pseudogene TRBV3-2) and TRBJ1-6; TRBD1 agrees at 8 bases. The CDR3 has 15 amino acids. Germline CDR1 LGHDT, CDR2 YNNKEL (reference sequence). V shed 8 bases, J shed 2 bases, and the junction held 5 bases outside the gene matches. CDR3 sequence: CASREQGAYNSPLHF. CDR3 nucleotides: TGTGCCAGCCGCGAACAGGGGGCCTATAATTCACCCCTCCACTTT.

V usage is TRBV7-9 and J usage is TRBJ2-7; D remains ambiguous. V was trimmed by 5 bases and J by 8 bases, leaving 16 bases between them. This CDR3 has 13 amino acids. Germline CDR1 and CDR2: SEHNR and FQNEAQ (reference sequence). The CDR3 region has the DNA TGTGCCAGCAGCCCCAGCGAGGTAGCTAAGCAGTACTTC. This encodes CASSPSEVAKQYF.

The chain is built from TRBV27 and TRBJ2-5; weak D call: TRBD1 (6 bases). Germline CDR1 reads MNHEY; CDR2 reads SMNVEV (reference sequence). This CDR3 is 15 amino acids long. The V and J ends lost 1 base and 2 bases respectively, with 11 bases between them. CDR3 residues: CASSLYPGVQETQYF. CDR3 nucleotide sequence: TGTGCCAGCAGTTTATATCCAGGGGTGCAAGAGACCCAGTACTTC.

The CDR3 region is CASSHVDREVRNTIYF. The CDR3 DNA follows: TGCGCCAGCAGCCACGTCGACCGGGAGGTACGAAACACCATATATTTT. The rearrangement links TRBV4-1 to TRBJ1-3; D ambiguous. Trimming left V 3 bases short and J 5 bases short, with 17 bases between. The CDR3 consists of 16 residues. Germline V gene sequence: CDR1 MGHRA, CDR2 YSYEKL.

The chain employs TRBV5-1 and TRBJ2-5; 14 bases agree with TRBD2. Germline CDR1 SGHRS, CDR2 YFSETQ. This CDR3 comprises 19 residues. Trimming cost V 4 bases and J 3 bases; bases outside gene matches: 14. CDR3 sequence reads: CASSELRTSGGFVKETQYF. In DNA, the CDR3 is TGCGCCAGCAGCGAATTAAGGACTAGCGGGGGGTTTGTGAAAGAGACCCAGTACTTC.

The chain employs TRBV7-2 and TRBJ2-7; perhaps TRBD2 as D (6 bases). Germline V gives CDR1 SGHTA, CDR2 FQGNSA. This CDR3 region has 12 residues. V was shortened by 4 bases and J by 9 bases, with 13 bases between the two germline ends. The CDR3 region is CASSWGDFRQYF. The CDR3 DNA reads TGTGCCAGCAGCTGGGGGGACTTCCGGCAGTACTTC.

The chain couples TRBV20-1 to TRBJ2-5; D is uncertain. This CDR3 contains 11 residues. Germline loops: CDR1 DFQATT, CDR2 SNEGSKA (reference sequence). The V gene lost 5 bases and the J gene lost 6 bases, with 10 bases spanning the gap. This chain's CDR3 is CSAQDLKTQYF. Here the CDR3 DNA reads TGCAGTGCTCAGGATCTCAAGACCCAGTACTTC.

The sample holds one count of this clone. This chain connects TRBV11-3 to TRBJ2-1; 9 positions agree with TRBD1. CDR1 is SGHNT, CDR2 YENEEA, per germline. J gave up 9 bases and V 1 base, and 13 bases lay outside the gene matches. The CDR3 contains 17 residues. The CDR3 region has the DNA TGTGCCAGCAGCTTAGGCGGGGACAGGGCCCTCTCTGGTGAGCAGTTCTTC. Its protein product is CASSLGGDRALSGEQFF.